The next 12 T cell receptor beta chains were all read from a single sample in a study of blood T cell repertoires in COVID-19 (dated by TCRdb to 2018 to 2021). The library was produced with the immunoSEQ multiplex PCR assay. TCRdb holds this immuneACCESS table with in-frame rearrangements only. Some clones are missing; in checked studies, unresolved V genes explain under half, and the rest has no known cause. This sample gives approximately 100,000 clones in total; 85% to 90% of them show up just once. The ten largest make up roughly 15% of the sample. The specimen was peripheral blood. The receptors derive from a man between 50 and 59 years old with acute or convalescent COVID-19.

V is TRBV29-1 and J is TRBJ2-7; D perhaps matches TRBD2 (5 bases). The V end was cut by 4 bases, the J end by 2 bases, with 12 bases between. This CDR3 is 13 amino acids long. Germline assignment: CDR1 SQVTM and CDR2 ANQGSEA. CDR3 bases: TGCAGCGTTGTCCCCACCGGGACCTACGAGCAGTACTTC. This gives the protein CSVVPTGTYEQYF.

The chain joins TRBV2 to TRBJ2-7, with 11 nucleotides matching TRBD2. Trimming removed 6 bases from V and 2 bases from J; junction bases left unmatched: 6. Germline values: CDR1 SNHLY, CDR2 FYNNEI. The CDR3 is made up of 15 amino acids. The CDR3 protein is CASSRTSGSTYEQYF. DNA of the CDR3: TGTGCCAGCAGCAGGACTAGCGGGTCCACCTACGAGCAGTACTTC. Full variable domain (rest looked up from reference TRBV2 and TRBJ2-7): EPEVTQTPSHQVTQMGQEVILRCVPISNHLYFYWYRQILGQKVEFLVSFYNNEISEKSEIFDDQFSVERPDGSNFTLKIRSTKLEDSAMYFCASSRTSGSTYEQYFGPGTRLTVT.

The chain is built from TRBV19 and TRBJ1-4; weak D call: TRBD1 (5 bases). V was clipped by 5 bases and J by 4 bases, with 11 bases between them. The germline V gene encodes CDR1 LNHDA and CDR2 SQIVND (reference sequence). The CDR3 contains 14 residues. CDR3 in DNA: TGTGCCAGTAGTGGCGGGGCTCTTAATGAAAAACTGTTTTTT. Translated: CASSGGALNEKLFF.

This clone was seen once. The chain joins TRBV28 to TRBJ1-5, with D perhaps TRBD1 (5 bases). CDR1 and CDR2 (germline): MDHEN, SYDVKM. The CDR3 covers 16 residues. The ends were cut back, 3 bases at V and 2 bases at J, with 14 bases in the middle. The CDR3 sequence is CASSFWRGGGNQPQHF. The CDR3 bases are TGTGCCAGCAGTTTTTGGAGGGGCGGCGGCAATCAGCCCCAGCATTTT.

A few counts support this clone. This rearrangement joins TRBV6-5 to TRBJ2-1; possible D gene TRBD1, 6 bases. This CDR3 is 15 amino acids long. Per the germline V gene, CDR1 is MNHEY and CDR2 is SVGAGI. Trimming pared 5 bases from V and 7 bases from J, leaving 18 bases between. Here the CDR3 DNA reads TGTGCCAGCAGTCCCAGGGGTCTAGCAAATAATGAGCAGTTCTTC. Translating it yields CASSPRGLANNEQFF.

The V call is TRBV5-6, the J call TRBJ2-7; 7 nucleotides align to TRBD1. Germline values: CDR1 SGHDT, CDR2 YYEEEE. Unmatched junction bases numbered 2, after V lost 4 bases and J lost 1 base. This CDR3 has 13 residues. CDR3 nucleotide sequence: TGTGCCAGCAGCGTGGACAGGTCCTACGAGCAGTACTTC. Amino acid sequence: CASSVDRSYEQYF.

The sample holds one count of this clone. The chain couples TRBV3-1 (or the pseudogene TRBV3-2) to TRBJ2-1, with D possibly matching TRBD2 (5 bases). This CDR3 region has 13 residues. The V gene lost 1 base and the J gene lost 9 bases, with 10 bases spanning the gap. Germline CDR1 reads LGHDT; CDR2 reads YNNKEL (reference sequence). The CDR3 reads CASSQVRAGEQFF. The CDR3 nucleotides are TGTGCCAGCAGCCAAGTAAGGGCGGGTGAGCAGTTCTTC.

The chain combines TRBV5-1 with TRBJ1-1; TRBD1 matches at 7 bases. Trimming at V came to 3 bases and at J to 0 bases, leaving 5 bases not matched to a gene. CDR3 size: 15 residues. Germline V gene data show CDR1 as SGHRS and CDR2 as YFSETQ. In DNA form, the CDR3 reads TGCGCCAGCAGCTCAATGGGACAGATGAACACTGAAGCTTTCTTT. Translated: CASSSMGQMNTEAFF.

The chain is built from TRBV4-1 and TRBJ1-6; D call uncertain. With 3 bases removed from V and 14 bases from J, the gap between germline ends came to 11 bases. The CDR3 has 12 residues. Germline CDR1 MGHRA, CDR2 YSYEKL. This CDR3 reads CASSQEEVTLHF. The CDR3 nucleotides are TGCGCCAGCAGCCAGGAGGAGGTGACCCTCCACTTT.

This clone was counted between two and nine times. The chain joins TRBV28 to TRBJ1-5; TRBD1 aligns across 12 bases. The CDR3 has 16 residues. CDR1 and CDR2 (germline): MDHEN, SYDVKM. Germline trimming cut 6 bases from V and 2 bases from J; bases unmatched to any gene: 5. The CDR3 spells CASSRDRGLGNQPQHF. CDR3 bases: TGTGCCAGCAGCCGGGACAGGGGGCTAGGCAATCAGCCCCAGCATTTT.

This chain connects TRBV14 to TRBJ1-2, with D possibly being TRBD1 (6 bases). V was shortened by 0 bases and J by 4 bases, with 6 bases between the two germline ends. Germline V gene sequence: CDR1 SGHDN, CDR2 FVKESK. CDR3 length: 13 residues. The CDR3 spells CASSQEGAYGYTF. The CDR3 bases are TGTGCCAGCAGCCAAGAGGGGGCCTATGGCTACACCTTC.

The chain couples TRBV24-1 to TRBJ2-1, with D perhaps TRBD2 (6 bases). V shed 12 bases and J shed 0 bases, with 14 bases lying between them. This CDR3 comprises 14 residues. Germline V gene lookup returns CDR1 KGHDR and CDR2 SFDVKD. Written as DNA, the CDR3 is TGTGCCGTAGGGACTTTGAGCTCCTACAATGAGCAGTTCTTC. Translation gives CAVGTLSSYNEQFF.